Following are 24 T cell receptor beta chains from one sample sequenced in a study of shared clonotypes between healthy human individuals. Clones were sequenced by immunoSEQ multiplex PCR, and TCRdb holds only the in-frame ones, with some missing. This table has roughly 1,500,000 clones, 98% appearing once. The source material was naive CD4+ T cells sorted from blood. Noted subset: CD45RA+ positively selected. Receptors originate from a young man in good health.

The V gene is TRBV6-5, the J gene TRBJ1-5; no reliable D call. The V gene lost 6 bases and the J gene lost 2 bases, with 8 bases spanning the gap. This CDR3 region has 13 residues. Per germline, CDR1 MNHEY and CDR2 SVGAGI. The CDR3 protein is CASSPVRNQPQHF. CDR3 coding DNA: TGTGCCAGCAGCCCAGTACGCAATCAGCCCCAGCATTTT.

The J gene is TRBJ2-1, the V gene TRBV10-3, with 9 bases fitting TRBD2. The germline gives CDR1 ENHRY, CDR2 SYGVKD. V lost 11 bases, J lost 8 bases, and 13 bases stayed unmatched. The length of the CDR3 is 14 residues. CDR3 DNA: TGTGCCGCTAGGAGGGCTAGCGGGACCGATGAGCAGTTCTTC. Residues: CAARRASGTDEQFF.

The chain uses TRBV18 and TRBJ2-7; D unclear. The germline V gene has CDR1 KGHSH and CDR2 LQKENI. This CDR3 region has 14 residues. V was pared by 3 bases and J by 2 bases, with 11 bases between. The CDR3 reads CASSPISRTYEQYF. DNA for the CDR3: TGTGCCAGCTCACCTATATCCCGGACCTACGAGCAGTACTTC.

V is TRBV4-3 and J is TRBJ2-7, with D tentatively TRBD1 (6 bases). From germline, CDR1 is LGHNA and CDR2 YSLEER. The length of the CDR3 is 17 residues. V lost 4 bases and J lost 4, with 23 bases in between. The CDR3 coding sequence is TGCGCCAGCAGCCCCGGGCAGGGGACGTTCCTTCCGTACGAGCAGTACTTC. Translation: CASSPGQGTFLPYEQYF.

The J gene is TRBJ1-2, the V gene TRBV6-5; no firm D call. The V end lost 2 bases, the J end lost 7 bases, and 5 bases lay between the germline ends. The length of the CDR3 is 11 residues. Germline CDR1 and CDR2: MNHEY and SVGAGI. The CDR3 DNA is TGTGCCAGCAGTTACGCTGGTGGCTACACCTTC. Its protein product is CASSYAGGYTF.

CDR3 in amino acids: CASTGLVWETQYF. CDR3 bases: TGTGCCAGCACCGGACTAGTTTGGGAGACCCAGTACTTC. The chain is built from TRBV7-8 and TRBJ2-5; 7 bases line up with TRBD2. The CDR3 length is 13 residues. Germline V gene data show CDR1 as SGHVS and CDR2 as FQNEAQ. The V and J ends lost 7 bases and 5 bases, in that order; junction bases with no gene match: 7. Based on the CDR3 plus reference TRBV7-8 and TRBJ2-5, the full variable domain is GAGVSQSPRYKVAKRGQDVALRCDPISGHVSLFWYQQALGQGPEFLTYFQNEAQLDKSGLPSDRFFAERPEGSVSTLKIQRTQQEDSAVYLCASTGLVWETQYFGPGTRLLVL.

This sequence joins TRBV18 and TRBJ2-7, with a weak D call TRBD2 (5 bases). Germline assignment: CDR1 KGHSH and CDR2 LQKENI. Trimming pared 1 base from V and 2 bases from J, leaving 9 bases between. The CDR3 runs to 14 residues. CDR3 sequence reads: CASSPRSEAYEQYF. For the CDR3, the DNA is TGTGCCAGCTCACCACGGTCGGAGGCCTACGAGCAGTACTTC.

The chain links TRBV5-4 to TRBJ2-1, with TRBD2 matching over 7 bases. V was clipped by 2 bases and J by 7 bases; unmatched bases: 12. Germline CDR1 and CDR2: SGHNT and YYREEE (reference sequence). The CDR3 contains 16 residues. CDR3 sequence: CASSLGGRAIGNEQFF. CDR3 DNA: TGTGCCAGCAGCTTAGGTGGGAGGGCAATCGGGAATGAGCAGTTCTTC.

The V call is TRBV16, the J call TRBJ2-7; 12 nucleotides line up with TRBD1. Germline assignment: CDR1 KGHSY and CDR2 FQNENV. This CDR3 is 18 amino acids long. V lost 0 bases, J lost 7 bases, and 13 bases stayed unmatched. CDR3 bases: TGTGCCAGCAGCCAATCTAATCCCCGGGACAGGGGGCTAGAGGAGCAGTACTTC. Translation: CASSQSNPRDRGLEEQYF.

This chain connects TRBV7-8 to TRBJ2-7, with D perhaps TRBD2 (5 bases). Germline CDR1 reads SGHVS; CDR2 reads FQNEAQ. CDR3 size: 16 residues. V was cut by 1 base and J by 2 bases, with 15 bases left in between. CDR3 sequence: CASSLGGAGTTYEQYF. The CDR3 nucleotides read TGTGCCAGCAGCTTAGGGGGTGCGGGTACGACCTACGAGCAGTACTTC.

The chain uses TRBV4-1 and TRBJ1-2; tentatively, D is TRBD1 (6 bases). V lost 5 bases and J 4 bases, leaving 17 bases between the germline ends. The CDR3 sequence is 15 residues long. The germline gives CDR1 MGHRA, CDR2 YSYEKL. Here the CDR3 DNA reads TGCGCCAGCAGCTCGATCAGGGGCAGAGTCTATGGCTACACCTTC. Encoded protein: CASSSIRGRVYGYTF.

Here the CDR3 DNA reads TGCGCCAGCAGTGGACGGCAGGGGACTGAAGCTTTCTTT. As protein: CASSGRQGTEAFF. The chain links TRBV10-1 to TRBJ1-1; D possibly corresponds to TRBD1 (6 bases). V lost 4 bases and J lost 5, with 11 bases in between. Germline V gene data show CDR1 as WNHNN and CDR2 as SYGVQD (reference sequence). The CDR3 spans 13 residues.

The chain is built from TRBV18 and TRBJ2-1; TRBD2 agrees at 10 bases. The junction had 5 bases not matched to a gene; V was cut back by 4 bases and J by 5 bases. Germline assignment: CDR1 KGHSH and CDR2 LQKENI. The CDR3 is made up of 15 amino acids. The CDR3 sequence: CASSLKLAGDNEQFF. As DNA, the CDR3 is TGTGCCAGCTCACTCAAGCTAGCGGGGGACAATGAGCAGTTCTTC.

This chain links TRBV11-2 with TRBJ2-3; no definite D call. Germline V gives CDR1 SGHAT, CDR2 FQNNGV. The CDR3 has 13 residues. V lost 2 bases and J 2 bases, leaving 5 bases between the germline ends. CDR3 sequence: CASSLTLTDTQYF. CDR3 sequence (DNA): TGTGCCAGCAGCTTAACTCTCACAGATACGCAGTATTTT.

Here the CDR3 reads CASSLARGSGSEYEQYF. As DNA, the CDR3 is TGTGCCAGCAGCTTAGCCCGTGGTAGCGGGAGCGAGTACGAGCAGTACTTC. V usage is TRBV7-2 and J usage is TRBJ2-7; 9 nucleotides line up with TRBD2. Unmatched junction bases numbered 10, after V lost 0 bases and J lost 4 bases. CDR1 and CDR2 (germline): SGHTA, FQGNSA. This CDR3 is 17 amino acids long.

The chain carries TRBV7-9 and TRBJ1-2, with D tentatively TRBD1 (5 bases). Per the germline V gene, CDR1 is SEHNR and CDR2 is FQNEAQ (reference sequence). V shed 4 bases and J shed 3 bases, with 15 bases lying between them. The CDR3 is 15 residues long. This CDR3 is CASSSVSGADYGYTF. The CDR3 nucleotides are TGTGCCAGCAGCTCCGTGTCCGGGGCGGACTATGGCTACACCTTC.

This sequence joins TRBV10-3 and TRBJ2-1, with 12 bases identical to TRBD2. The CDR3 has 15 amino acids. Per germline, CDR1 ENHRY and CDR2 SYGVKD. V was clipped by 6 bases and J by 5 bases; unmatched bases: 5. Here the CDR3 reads CAISLLAGGHNEQFF. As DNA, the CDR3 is TGTGCCATCAGCTTACTAGCGGGGGGACACAATGAGCAGTTCTTC.

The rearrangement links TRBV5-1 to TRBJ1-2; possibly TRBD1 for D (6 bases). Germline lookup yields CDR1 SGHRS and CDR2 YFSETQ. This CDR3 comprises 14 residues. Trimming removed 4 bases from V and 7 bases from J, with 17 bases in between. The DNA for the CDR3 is TGCGCCAGCAGCATAGACAGGCGCCCTGGTGGCTACACCTTC. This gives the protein CASSIDRRPGGYTF.

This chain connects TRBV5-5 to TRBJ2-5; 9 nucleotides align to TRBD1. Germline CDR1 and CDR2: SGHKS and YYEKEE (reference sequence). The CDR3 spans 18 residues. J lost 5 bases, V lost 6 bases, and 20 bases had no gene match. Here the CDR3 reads CASKHSVAGTGIVETQYF. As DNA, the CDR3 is TGTGCCAGCAAACACTCAGTGGCCGGGACAGGGATAGTTGAGACCCAGTACTTC. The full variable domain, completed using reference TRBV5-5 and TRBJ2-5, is DAGVTQSPTHLIKTRGQQVTLRCSPISGHKSVSWYQQVLGQGPQFIFQYYEKEERGRGNFPDRFSARQFPNYSSELNVNALLLGDSALYLCASKHSVAGTGIVETQYFGPGTRLLVL.

The CDR3: CASRSPGLAGTEQFF. The CDR3 DNA follows: TGTGCCAGCAGGTCTCCGGGACTAGCGGGAACTGAGCAGTTCTTC. V gene TRBV7-9 combines with J gene TRBJ2-1; 13 positions agree with TRBD2. V lost 6 bases to trimming and J lost 9 bases; unmatched junction nucleotides: 8. This CDR3 region has 15 residues. Germline V gene lookup returns CDR1 SEHNR and CDR2 FQNEAQ (reference sequence).

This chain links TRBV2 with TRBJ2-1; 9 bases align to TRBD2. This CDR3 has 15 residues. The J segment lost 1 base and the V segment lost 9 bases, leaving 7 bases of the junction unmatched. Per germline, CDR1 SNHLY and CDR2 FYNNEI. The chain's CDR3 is CASRLAGDSYNEQFF. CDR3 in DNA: TGTGCCAGTCGGTTAGCGGGAGATTCCTACAATGAGCAGTTCTTC.

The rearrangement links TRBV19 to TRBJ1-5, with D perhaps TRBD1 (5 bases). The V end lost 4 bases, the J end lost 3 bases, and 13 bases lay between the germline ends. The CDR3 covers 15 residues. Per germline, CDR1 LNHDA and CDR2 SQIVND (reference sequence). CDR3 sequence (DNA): TGTGCCAGTAGTAACCGGCAGGGAGTCAATCAGCCCCAGCATTTT. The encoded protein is CASSNRQGVNQPQHF.

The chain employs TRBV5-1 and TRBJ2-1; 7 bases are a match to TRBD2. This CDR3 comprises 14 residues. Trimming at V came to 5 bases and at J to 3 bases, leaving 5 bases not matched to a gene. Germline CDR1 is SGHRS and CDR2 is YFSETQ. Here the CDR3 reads CASSFTSDYNEQFF. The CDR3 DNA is TGCGCCAGCAGTTTCACTAGCGACTACAATGAGCAGTTCTTC.

This CDR3 is CASSFRRTGKDEQYF. The DNA of the CDR3 is TGTGCCAGCAGCTTCCGCCGTACAGGGAAAGACGAGCAGTACTTC. J is TRBJ2-7 and V is TRBV5-4; TRBD1 is a possible D gene (6 bases). The CDR3 loop spans 15 amino acids. CDR1 is SGHNT and CDR2 is YYREEE in the germline V gene (reference sequence). Trimming took 2 bases from V and 5 from J, leaving 17 bases between them. Full variable domain (missing parts from reference TRBV5-4 and TRBJ2-7): ETGVTQSPTHLIKTRGQQVTLRCSSQSGHNTVSWYQQALGQGPQFIFQYYREEENGRGNFPPRFSGLQFPNYSSELNVNALELDDSALYLCASSFRRTGKDEQYFGPGTRLTVT.